One sample yielded the 32 T cell receptor beta chains listed below, sequenced in a study of shared clonotypes between healthy human individuals (TCRdb year 2020). To prepare the library, the immunoSEQ multiplex PCR assay was applied. Held by TCRdb, this immuneACCESS table contains in-frame sequences only and omits some clones. Under half of the omission traces to an unresolved V gene where checked; the cause of the rest is unknown. The table for this sample lists around 1,000,000 clones; around three quarters of them were counted only once. Jointly, the top ten make up about 0.89% of the sample. The sample comprised memory CD4+ T cells from PBMCs. The label giving this sample's cell subset or site can be read as: CD45RA-negative fraction. Receptors were obtained from a man between 18 and 35 years old in good health. Some clones in this sample may be carry-over from other donors' samples.

The chain links TRBV25-1 to TRBJ1-2; 9 nucleotides agree with TRBD1. V lost 8 bases, J lost 4 bases, and 11 bases stayed unmatched. The germline gives CDR1 MGHDK, CDR2 SYGVNS. CDR3 length: 15 residues. CDR3 sequence: CASSESGTGIYGYTF. DNA of the CDR3: TGTGCCAGCTCAGAGAGTGGGACAGGGATCTATGGCTACACCTTC.

Comments on this clone: Within the sample, other DNA sequences also encode this same CDR3. The CDR3 region is CASSPLGPNEKLFF. The CDR3 bases are TGTGCCAGCAGTCCTCTCGGACCAAATGAAAAACTGTTTTTT. The V and J genes are TRBV28 and TRBJ1-4; D uncertain. The CDR3 contains 14 residues. V lost 5 bases, J lost 5 bases, and 12 bases lay in between. CDR1 and CDR2 from the germline V gene are MDHEN and SYDVKM.

CDR3 coding DNA: TGTGCCAGCAGCCCGGGACCACTGGAGACCCAGTACTTC. Amino acids: CASSPGPLETQYF. The chain has TRBV7-3 and TRBJ2-5; D possibly matches TRBD1 or TRBD2 (5 bases each). CDR1 and CDR2 (germline): SGHTA, FQGTGA. Trimming left V 5 bases short and J 5 bases short, with 12 bases between. The CDR3 is 13 amino acids.

The chain carries TRBV5-1 and TRBJ2-1; weak D call: TRBD1 (5 bases). Germline CDR1 and CDR2: SGHRS and YFSETQ. The CDR3 runs to 18 residues. V shed 3 bases and J shed 0 bases, with 19 bases lying between them. CDR3 coding DNA: TGCGCCAGCAGCTCCCCGGAAGGGGCTTCCAGCTCCTACAATGAGCAGTTCTTC. This sequence encodes CASSSPEGASSSYNEQFF.

This clone appeared once. The chain combines TRBV7-8 with TRBJ2-7, with TRBD1 as a possible D gene (6 bases). This CDR3 spans 18 amino acids. The V gene's germline CDR1 is SGHVS and CDR2 FQNEAQ. The germline V and J ends were trimmed by 8 bases and 4 bases, with 30 bases remaining between them. CDR3 in DNA: TGTGCCAGCTACCCGGAGCAGGGGTCATTGGCTATCGTGTACGAGCAGTACTTC. Residues: CASYPEQGSLAIVYEQYF. Using reference TRBV7-8 and TRBJ2-7 for the parts outside the CDR3, the full variable domain is GAGVSQSPRYKVAKRGQDVALRCDPISGHVSLFWYQQALGQGPEFLTYFQNEAQLDKSGLPSDRFFAERPEGSVSTLKIQRTQQEDSAVYLCASYPEQGSLAIVYEQYFGPGTRLTVT.

About this clone: The sample contains more than one DNA sequence encoding this CDR3. The chain links TRBV7-3 to TRBJ2-3; D may be TRBD1 (7 bases). V lost 5 bases and J 0 bases, leaving 9 bases between the germline ends. The CDR3 runs 14 residues. In germline, CDR1 is SGHTA, CDR2 FQGTGA. The CDR3 protein is CASSPGGSTDTQYF. CDR3 in DNA: TGTGCCAGCAGCCCAGGGGGGAGCACAGATACGCAGTATTTT.

This clone was counted a few times. This chain uses TRBV2 with TRBJ2-3, with 9 bases lining up with TRBD1. V lost 6 bases and J lost 1; bases outside the gene matches: 8. Per the germline V gene, CDR1 is SNHLY and CDR2 is FYNNEI. The CDR3 spans 16 residues. The DNA for the CDR3 is TGTGCCAGCAGGGCACAGGGGGCTTGGGGCACAGATACGCAGTATTTT. Protein sequence: CASRAQGAWGTDTQYF.

J is TRBJ1-4 and V is TRBV5-8, with D possibly matching TRBD1 (6 bases). The CDR3 has 13 residues. V dropped 4 bases and J dropped 6 bases, with 10 bases sitting between them. Germline CDR1 is SGHTS and CDR2 is YDEGEE. This CDR3 is CASSRTVDEKLFF. The CDR3 bases are TGTGCCAGCAGCCGGACAGTGGATGAAAAACTGTTTTTT. The full variable domain, its missing parts supplied by reference TRBV5-8 and TRBJ1-4, is EAGVTQSPTHLIKTRGQQATLRCSPISGHTSVYWYQQALGLGLQFLLWYDEGEERNRGNFPPRFSGRQFPNYSSELNVNALELEDSALYLCASSRTVDEKLFFGSGTQLSVL.

The gene calls are TRBV7-3 and TRBJ2-7, with D hard to call. V lost 2 bases and J 3 bases, leaving 11 bases between the germline ends. The germline V gene has CDR1 SGHTA and CDR2 FQGTGA. The CDR3 is 14 residues long. CDR3 coding DNA: TGTGCCAGCAGCTTACGTGCCCGAGACTACGAGCAGTACTTC. It codes for CASSLRARDYEQYF.

This clone was seen a single time. The chain combines TRBV19 with TRBJ1-5; D gene unclear. The CDR3 consists of 14 residues. Germline V gene lookup returns CDR1 LNHDA and CDR2 SQIVND (reference sequence). Deletions cut 1 base from V and 3 bases from J, with 7 bases between. CDR3 nucleotide sequence: TGTGCCAGTAGTATAGGAGGAAACAATCAGCCCCAGCATTTT. Translation: CASSIGGNNQPQHF.

This clone was detected a few times. V and J are TRBV5-4 and TRBJ1-5; D is ambiguous. CDR1 is SGHNT, CDR2 YYREEE, per germline (reference sequence). The V end lost 0 bases, the J end lost 1 base, and 5 bases lay between the germline ends. The CDR3 is 14 residues long. The CDR3 sequence: CASSLEPSNQPQHF. The CDR3 DNA reads as TGTGCCAGCAGCTTGGAACCGAGCAATCAGCCCCAGCATTTT.

CDR3 in DNA: TGTGCCAGCAGTGACTACCCTGGCTACGAGCAGTACTTC. This sequence encodes CASSDYPGYEQYF. The rearrangement uses TRBV6-1 and TRBJ2-7, with D unclear. V shed 3 bases and J shed 3 bases, with 9 bases lying between them. Germline V lookup: CDR1 MNHNS, CDR2 SASEGT. This CDR3 spans 13 amino acids.

J is TRBJ1-1 and V is TRBV7-3; perhaps TRBD1 as D (5 bases). Trimming removed 8 bases from V and 5 bases from J, with 15 bases in between. CDR3 length: 13 residues. Germline CDR1 and CDR2: SGHTA and FQGTGA. Here the CDR3 reads CASVATGTTEAFF. The DNA of the CDR3 is TGTGCCAGCGTGGCGACTGGGACGACTGAAGCTTTCTTT.

The chain carries TRBV5-1 and TRBJ1-1, with D maybe TRBD1 (6 bases). The V end lost 1 base, the J end lost 4 bases, and 11 bases lay between the germline ends. CDR1 is SGHRS and CDR2 is YFSETQ in the germline V gene. This CDR3 has 14 residues. In nucleotides, the CDR3 is TGCGCCAGCAGCTTGTTGGGGGCGGGCACTGAAGCTTTCTTT. Translated, it gives CASSLLGAGTEAFF.

Many counts were recorded for this clone. The chain recombines TRBV2 with TRBJ1-5, with a possible D match to TRBD1 (6 bases). With 6 bases removed from V and 6 bases from J, the gap between germline ends came to 12 bases. Germline V gene sequence: CDR1 SNHLY, CDR2 FYNNEI. The CDR3 sequence is 13 residues long. The CDR3: CASSRDTGQPQHF. In nucleotides, the CDR3 is TGTGCCAGCAGCCGGGACACAGGTCAGCCCCAGCATTTT.

The chain is built from TRBV4-3 and TRBJ2-5; TRBD2 matches at 7 bases. Per the germline V gene, CDR1 is LGHNA and CDR2 is YSLEER. The CDR3 extends over 11 amino acids. J lost 9 bases, V lost 4 bases, and 2 bases had no gene match. CDR3 in amino acids: CASSRGGAQYF. CDR3 DNA sequence: TGCGCCAGCAGCCGGGGGGGGGCCCAGTACTTC.

The chain joins TRBV10-3 to TRBJ2-7; D uncertain. V was clipped by 3 bases and J by 0 bases, with 9 bases between them. The CDR3 runs to 14 residues. In germline, CDR1 is ENHRY, CDR2 SYGVKD. CDR3 sequence (DNA): TGTGCCATCAGTGACATCAGGTTCTCCTACGAGCAGTACTTC. It specifies CAISDIRFSYEQYF.

The chain links TRBV5-1 to TRBJ1-4; D is unresolved. V lost 1 base and J lost 5, with 12 bases in between. The germline V gene encodes CDR1 SGHRS and CDR2 YFSETQ. CDR3 length: 15 residues. The CDR3 DNA reads TGCGCCAGCAGCTTGTTCGAGGGAAACAATGAAAAACTGTTTTTT. Protein product: CASSLFEGNNEKLFF.

The CDR3: CAWTLGANSGNTIYF. In DNA, the CDR3 is TGTGCCTGGACCCTCGGGGCCAACTCTGGAAACACCATATATTTT. The chain couples TRBV30 to TRBJ1-3; D possibly corresponds to TRBD1 (5 bases). Trimming cost V 4 bases and J 0 bases, with 13 bases left between them. Looked up from germline, CDR1 is GTSNPN and CDR2 is SVGIG (reference sequence). This CDR3 has 15 residues.

DNA for the CDR3: TGTGCCAGCAGCTTATCGGACAGGGGGCGCGGAGAGACCCAGTACTTC. Residues: CASSLSDRGRGETQYF. The rearrangement uses TRBV7-2 and TRBJ2-5; 11 nucleotides match TRBD1. This CDR3 is built from 16 residues. V lost 2 bases, J lost 4 bases, and 6 bases stayed unmatched. The V gene's germline CDR1 is SGHTA and CDR2 FQGNSA.

The chain uses TRBV28 and TRBJ2-2; the D gene could be TRBD1 or TRBD2 (6 bases each). The V end lost 5 bases, the J end lost 5 bases, and 21 bases lay between the germline ends. Per the germline V gene, CDR1 is MDHEN and CDR2 is SYDVKM. The CDR3 sequence is 17 residues long. The CDR3 region has the DNA TGTGCCAGCAGTCCACAACGGGGGCAGGGTAGAACCGGGGAGCTGTTTTTT. Translation: CASSPQRGQGRTGELFF.

CDR3 sequence reads: CAISEGARGTQYF. The DNA of the CDR3 is TGTGCCATCAGTGAGGGGGCTCGGGGGACCCAGTACTTC. The gene calls are TRBV10-3 and TRBJ2-5; D possibly matches TRBD1 or TRBD2 (5 bases each). V lost 2 bases, J lost 7 bases, and 11 bases lay in between. This CDR3 is 13 amino acids long. CDR1 and CDR2 (germline): ENHRY, SYGVKD.

A note on this clone: Other DNA sequences within the sample encode an identical CDR3. The V and J genes are TRBV30 and TRBJ2-3; tentatively, D is TRBD2 (6 bases). Between the trimmed V and J ends, which lost 4 bases and 0 bases, there was a span of 11 bases. The V gene's germline CDR1 is GTSNPN and CDR2 SVGIG (reference sequence). CDR3 length: 14 amino acids. The DNA for the CDR3 is TGTGCCTGGACCACCGGGACTAGCACAGATACGCAGTATTTT. It encodes CAWTTGTSTDTQYF.

The J gene is TRBJ2-1, the V gene TRBV21-1; the DNA was not compared with TRBD2, the D call given in the table. TRBV21-1 is a pseudogene. The length of the CDR3 is 19 residues. The CDR3 DNA reads TGTGCCGGACCGACCTTGACTACCGAGCCCCTGAGAACCTACAATGAGCAGTTCTTC. As protein: CAGPTLTTEPLRTYNEQFF.

The chain recombines TRBV5-4 with TRBJ2-4; either TRBD1 or TRBD2 may fit D (6 bases each). The CDR3 sequence is 13 residues long. V gave up 1 base and J gave up 8 bases, with 10 bases separating them. Germline CDR1 is SGHNT and CDR2 is YYREEE (reference sequence). The CDR3 DNA is TGTGCCAGCAGCTTGTCGGGGGCGGACATTCAGTACTTC. As protein: CASSLSGADIQYF.

A few counts support this clone. The chain combines TRBV4-2 with TRBJ2-3; maybe TRBD2 (5 bases). Germline V lookup: CDR1 LGHNA, CDR2 YNFKEQ. V was cut by 1 base and J by 9 bases, with 11 bases left in between. This CDR3 contains 13 residues. In nucleotides, the CDR3 is TGTGCCAGCAGCCAAGTGGGAGCGGAGACGCAGTATTTT. Its translation: CASSQVGAETQYF.

As regards this clone: At one of its ends the junction is not consistent with the germline gene, which may arise from a read error. The rearrangement links TRBV2 to TRBJ1-1; D unresolved. The CDR3 contains 13 residues. Germline assignment: CDR1 SNHLY and CDR2 FYNNEI. The chain's CDR3 is CASNAGRNTEVFF. Written as DNA, the CDR3 is TGTGCCAGCAATGCAGGCCGAAACACTGAAGTTTTCTTT.

A word on this clone: One junction end does not reproduce the germline sequence, and a read error may be involved. This sequence joins TRBV25-1 and TRBJ2-5; 9 nucleotides match TRBD1. The length of the CDR3 is 14 residues. Germline-derived CDR1 and CDR2 are MGHDK and SYGVNS. As DNA, the CDR3 is TGTGCCAGCAGTGGGGACAGGGTTGTTGCTCTCCAGAACTTC. It translates to CASSGDRVVALQNF. Full variable domain (rest looked up from reference TRBV25-1 and TRBJ2-5): EADIYQTPRYLVIGTGKKITLECSQTMGHDKMYWYQQDPGMELHLIHYSYGVNSTEKGDLSSESTVSRIRTEHFPLTLESARPSHTSQYLCASSGDRVVALQNFGPGTRLLVL.

The chain joins TRBV28 to TRBJ2-1, with D possibly matching TRBD2 (6 bases). Germline CDR1 and CDR2: MDHEN and SYDVKM. V gave up 1 base and J gave up 0 bases, with 10 bases separating them. The CDR3 is 16 amino acids. The CDR3 spells CASSLLAASSYNEQFF. The CDR3 bases are TGTGCCAGCAGTTTATTAGCGGCTAGCTCCTACAATGAGCAGTTCTTC.

J is TRBJ2-1 and V is TRBV29-1; D unresolved. The V gene's germline CDR1 is SQVTM and CDR2 ANQGSEA. V lost 4 bases, J lost 4 bases, and 5 bases lay in between. The CDR3 runs to 11 residues. CDR3 nucleotides: TGCAGCGTTGGGAATTACAATGAGCAGTTCTTC. This encodes CSVGNYNEQFF.

A remark on this clone: Other DNA sequences in this sample translate to the same CDR3. V usage is TRBV18 and J usage is TRBJ2-3; 8 bases align to TRBD2. Germline lookup yields CDR1 KGHSH and CDR2 LQKENI. V lost 3 bases, J lost 3 bases, and 2 bases stayed unmatched. The CDR3 extends over 14 amino acids. CDR3 sequence (DNA): TGTGCCAGCTCACCGGCGGGAGGAACAGATACGCAGTATTTT. This gives the protein CASSPAGGTDTQYF.

The gene calls are TRBV2 and TRBJ1-1; TRBD1 aligns across 9 bases. The J segment lost 3 bases and the V segment lost 7 bases, leaving 9 bases of the junction unmatched. Germline V gene lookup returns CDR1 SNHLY and CDR2 FYNNEI. This CDR3 comprises 15 residues. The CDR3 loop reads CASITGGAPDTEAFF. The CDR3 bases are TGTGCCAGCATAACAGGGGGCGCCCCGGACACTGAAGCTTTCTTT. Using reference TRBV2 and TRBJ1-1 for the parts outside the CDR3, the full variable domain is EPEVTQTPSHQVTQMGQEVILRCVPISNHLYFYWYRQILGQKVEFLVSFYNNEISEKSEIFDDQFSVERPDGSNFTLKIRSTKLEDSAMYFCASITGGAPDTEAFFGQGTRLTVV.